Listed here are 23 T cell receptor beta chains from one sample, sequenced in a study of blood T cell repertoires in COVID-19. Some clones are missing from TCRdb's copy, which holds only in-frame ones; the method was immunoSEQ multiplex PCR. The sample has under 200,000 clones; roughly 90% are singletons. Sequencing input: PBMCs or T cells enriched from blood (not recorded which). The source of these receptors is a woman aged 18-29 years who had recovered from COVID-19.

The chain employs TRBV2 and TRBJ1-6, with TRBD1 identical over 7 bases. The CDR3 runs to 15 residues. V was clipped by 9 bases and J by 7 bases; unmatched bases: 12. CDR1 is SNHLY, CDR2 FYNNEI, per germline. The CDR3 region has the DNA TGTGCCAGTGACATGGCAGGGGGACCCAATTCACCCCTCCACTTT. As protein: CASDMAGGPNSPLHF.

This clone has only one observation. This chain connects TRBV6-4 to TRBJ1-1; the D is unclear. The V gene lost 6 bases and the J gene lost 1 base, with 21 bases spanning the gap. The CDR3 contains 17 residues. Germline assignment: CDR1 MRHNA and CDR2 SNTAGT. DNA for the CDR3: TGTGCCAGCAGCCTCAAACTTACGCGATCTGGGAACACTGAAGCTTTCTTT. Protein sequence: CASSLKLTRSGNTEAFF.

V gene TRBV5-1 combines with J gene TRBJ1-2; 10 positions match TRBD1. The J segment lost 7 bases and the V segment lost 4 bases, leaving 19 bases of the junction unmatched. Germline CDR1 and CDR2: SGHRS and YFSETQ. This CDR3 has 18 amino acids. CDR3 sequence: CASSDAGTGDPNIVGYTF. CDR3 bases: TGCGCCAGCAGCGACGCCGGGACAGGGGATCCAAATATTGTTGGCTACACCTTC.

The chain couples TRBV12-5 to TRBJ2-1; D is perhaps TRBD1 (6 bases). CDR1 is LGHNT, CDR2 FRNRAP, per germline. V shed 5 bases and J shed 8 bases, with 13 bases lying between them. This CDR3 spans 13 amino acids. The CDR3: CASGNPPGDEQFF. The CDR3 coding sequence is TGTGCTAGTGGTAACCCTCCAGGGGATGAGCAGTTCTTC.

The V and J genes are TRBV5-5 and TRBJ2-1; TRBD2 matches at 13 bases. The CDR3 is 17 residues long. The junction had 4 bases not matched to a gene; V was cut back by 1 base and J by 3 bases. The germline V gene encodes CDR1 SGHKS and CDR2 YYEKEE (reference sequence). CDR3 protein: CASSLRGLAGYYNEQFF. The CDR3 DNA is TGTGCCAGCAGCTTGAGGGGACTAGCGGGATACTACAATGAGCAGTTCTTC.

The rearrangement links TRBV6-4 to TRBJ1-6; D not certain. Trimming shortened V by 4 bases and J by 0 bases, and 7 bases separated the two germline ends. CDR3 size: 15 residues. Per the germline V gene, CDR1 is MRHNA and CDR2 is SNTAGT. The CDR3 DNA reads as TGTGCCAGCAGTGCGGGGAGCTCCTATAATTCACCCCTCCACTTT. The encoded protein is CASSAGSSYNSPLHF.

The chain carries TRBV19 and TRBJ2-3; D may be TRBD2 (7 bases). Germline CDR1 reads LNHDA; CDR2 reads SQIVND (reference sequence). V lost 5 bases, J lost 7 bases, and 19 bases lay in between. The CDR3 is made up of 15 amino acids. As DNA, the CDR3 is TGTGCCAGTAGTTGGGGAGACGGGGGGCCTTATACGCAGTATTTT. Translation gives CASSWGDGGPYTQYF.

The chain recombines TRBV28 with TRBJ2-1; TRBD2 agrees at 8 bases. V trimming: 0 bases; J trimming: 10 bases; junction bases outside the gene matches: 8. The CDR3 spans 15 residues. Germline V gives CDR1 MDHEN, CDR2 SYDVKM. This CDR3 is CASSLWASGRREQFF. CDR3 sequence (DNA): TGTGCCAGCAGTTTATGGGCTAGCGGGCGGCGAGAGCAGTTCTTC.

V usage is TRBV3-1 (or the pseudogene TRBV3-2) and J usage is TRBJ2-3; 9 bases line up with TRBD2. This CDR3 comprises 19 residues. With V trimmed by 0 bases and J by 2 bases, 12 bases remained unmatched. CDR1 is LGHDT, CDR2 YNNKEL, per germline (reference sequence). CDR3 sequence reads: CASSQEGFESGGFTDTQYF. CDR3 nucleotide sequence: TGTGCCAGCAGCCAAGAGGGTTTCGAAAGCGGGGGGTTCACAGATACGCAGTATTTT.

The chain couples TRBV6-1 to TRBJ2-3; 9 bases agree with TRBD2. This CDR3 comprises 14 residues. Trimming took 2 bases from V and 4 from J; bases not matched to a gene: 1. CDR1 and CDR2 from the germline V gene are MNHNS and SASEGT. The chain's CDR3 is CASSELAGPDTQYF. As DNA, the CDR3 is TGTGCCAGCAGTGAACTAGCGGGGCCAGATACGCAGTATTTT.

This clone was seen once. V usage is TRBV2 and J usage is TRBJ1-5; D might be TRBD1 (5 bases). The germline V gene encodes CDR1 SNHLY and CDR2 FYNNEI. CDR3 length equals 16 residues. V was cut by 8 bases and J by 3 bases, with 20 bases left in between. The DNA for the CDR3 is TGTGCCAGCGGGCGAACCAGGGAAAGGAACAATCAGCCCCAGCATTTT. This translates into CASGRTRERNNQPQHF.

This chain uses TRBV4-1 with TRBJ1-3; D is undetermined. The CDR3 length is 15 residues. V lost 1 base and J lost 4, with 11 bases in between. Germline values: CDR1 MGHRA, CDR2 YSYEKL. The CDR3 here is CASSQAMTGGNTIYF. CDR3 nucleotide sequence: TGCGCCAGCAGCCAAGCGATGACTGGGGGAAACACCATATATTTT.

The chain carries TRBV4-2 and TRBJ2-3; 10 bases are a match to TRBD2. Germline V gene data show CDR1 as LGHNA and CDR2 as YNFKEQ. Trimming removed 3 bases from V and 3 bases from J; junction bases left unmatched: 3. The CDR3 is made up of 15 amino acids. The CDR3 DNA follows: TGTGCCAGCAGCCAGCCGGGACTAGCGACAGATACGCAGTATTTT. Translating it yields CASSQPGLATDTQYF.

The chain recombines TRBV7-9 with TRBJ1-4; the D gene is possibly TRBD1 (6 bases). The CDR3 extends over 16 amino acids. The ends were cut back, 1 base at V and 3 bases at J, with 12 bases in the middle. CDR1 SEHNR and CDR2 FQNEAQ come from the germline V gene (reference sequence). CDR3 DNA: TGTGCCAGCAGCTTAGACTCCAGGGGACCTAATGAAAAACTGTTTTTT. It codes for CASSLDSRGPNEKLFF.

The chain couples TRBV28 to TRBJ2-7; D perhaps matches TRBD1 (5 bases). CDR3 length equals 15 residues. Germline V lookup: CDR1 MDHEN, CDR2 SYDVKM. Deletions cut 6 bases from V and 2 bases from J, with 17 bases between. The CDR3 bases are TGTGCCAGCAGCATTCAACGGCAGACAGCCTACGAGCAGTACTTC. It encodes CASSIQRQTAYEQYF.

The CDR3 sequence is CASSTLRGNEKLFF. The CDR3 nucleotides are TGTGCCAGCTCAACGCTCAGGGGAAATGAAAAACTGTTTTTT. This sequence joins TRBV18 and TRBJ1-4; tentative D call: TRBD1 (6 bases). Deletions cut 5 bases from V and 5 bases from J, with 12 bases between. The CDR3 consists of 14 residues. In germline, CDR1 is KGHSH, CDR2 LQKENI.

The J gene is TRBJ1-5, the V gene TRBV5-5; 7 positions agree with TRBD1. This CDR3 contains 16 residues. The J segment lost 3 bases and the V segment lost 7 bases, leaving 13 bases of the junction unmatched. Germline CDR1 reads SGHKS; CDR2 reads YYEKEE (reference sequence). The CDR3 sequence is CASLRDFGTDNQPQHF. The CDR3 DNA is TGTGCCAGCCTGAGGGATTTCGGGACAGACAATCAGCCCCAGCATTTT.

The CDR3 bases are TGTGCCAGCAGTTTGGAACGACAGAGCTTCTATGGCTACACCTTC. Residues: CASSLERQSFYGYTF. The gene calls are TRBV28 and TRBJ1-2, with D possibly matching TRBD1 (5 bases). CDR1 MDHEN and CDR2 SYDVKM come from the germline V gene. The CDR3 length is 15 residues. The germline V and J ends were trimmed by 3 bases and 4 bases, with 15 bases remaining between them.

This clone was seen a few times. The CDR3 sequence is CAWTSRGRSTEAFF. The CDR3 region has the DNA TGTGCCTGGACCTCACGGGGGAGATCCACTGAAGCTTTCTTT. V is TRBV30 and J is TRBJ1-1; TRBD1 might be the D (5 bases). The CDR3 totals 14 residues. The ends were cut back, 4 bases at V and 4 bases at J, with 16 bases in the middle. In germline, CDR1 is GTSNPN, CDR2 SVGIG (reference sequence).

The chain employs TRBV4-1 and TRBJ1-2; D may be TRBD1 (6 bases). The CDR3 covers 14 residues. Trimming took off 3 bases at V and 3 bases at J, with 11 bases between the two ends. Germline V gene lookup returns CDR1 MGHRA and CDR2 YSYEKL. The DNA of the CDR3 is TGCGCCAGCAGCCATTGGGACAAGGACTATGGCTACACCTTC. Its translation is CASSHWDKDYGYTF.

The chain recombines TRBV28 with TRBJ1-5; D not resolved. The V and J ends lost 3 bases and 7 bases respectively, with 10 bases between them. Germline assignment: CDR1 MDHEN and CDR2 SYDVKM. The CDR3 spans 13 residues. DNA for the CDR3: TGTGCCAGCAGTTTGGAGGGTCGCCAGCCCCAGCATTTT. Its protein product is CASSLEGRQPQHF.

The V and J genes are TRBV13 and TRBJ2-7; D possibly corresponds to TRBD2 (7 bases). This CDR3 has 13 amino acids. The ends were cut back, 6 bases at V and 4 bases at J, with 13 bases in the middle. Germline CDR1 and CDR2: PRHDT and FYEKMQ (reference sequence). CDR3 region: CASRSGGQYEQYF. The CDR3 DNA is TGTGCCAGCAGGTCGGGGGGCCAATACGAGCAGTACTTC.

The CDR3 is CASSLGQVMNTEAFF. The CDR3 nucleotides are TGCGCCAGCAGCTTGGGACAGGTCATGAACACTGAAGCTTTCTTT. J is TRBJ1-1 and V is TRBV5-1; possible D gene TRBD1, 6 bases. Trimming removed 0 bases at V and 0 bases at J, with 9 bases between. CDR1 and CDR2 (germline): SGHRS, YFSETQ. This CDR3 has 15 amino acids.